A selection of T cell receptor beta chains follows, all from one sample in a study of cytomegalovirus exposure and HLA in healthy donors. The protocol was immunoSEQ multiplex PCR, while the TCRdb copy is restricted to in-frame clones and leaves out a portion. Among approximately 210,000 clones listed, around 88% were seen once. Sequenced: PBMCs. Every receptor here comes from a woman younger than 30 in good health and CMV-seronegative. CDR3s leave out the opening cysteine and the closing phenylalanine or tryptophan. A D gene is named only where the DNA matches it firmly.

d_gene | j_gene | v_gene | CDR3aa
- | TRBJ1-5 | TRBV5-6 | ASPRSEEKGLGNQPQH
- | TRBJ1-1 | TRBV2 | ASRLDTLNTEAF
- | TRBJ1-4 | TRBV5-1 | ASRSATNEKLF
TRBD2 | TRBJ2-4 | TRBV4-2 | ASSHKLAGGAKNIQY
TRBD2 | TRBJ2-7 | TRBV6-1 | ASSDPSGVAYEQY
TRBD1 | TRBJ1-5 | TRBV7-9 | ASSLGQGAYNQPQH
- | TRBJ2-3 | TRBV7-2 | ASSLGTVSTDTQY
- | TRBJ1-2 | TRBV19 | ASNRGSYGYT
- | TRBJ1-2 | TRBV30 | AWRGYGGYT
- | TRBJ2-7 | TRBV14 | ASSQGQANGQY
TRBD1 | TRBJ2-7 | TRBV6-5 | ASSYSTGEQY
TRBD2 | TRBJ2-1 | TRBV4-2 | ASSQVTSGNNEQF
- | TRBJ2-1 | TRBV27 | ASSLGAYNEQF
- | TRBJ1-2 | TRBV30 | AWAPELSYGYT
TRBD1 | TRBJ1-1 | TRBV18 | ASSRDRGTEAF
- | TRBJ2-5 | TRBV2 | ASRAGWETQY
- | TRBJ1-1 | TRBV4-2 | ASSLGGGNTEAF
- | TRBJ2-5 | TRBV2 | ASSAPNRETQY
TRBD2 | TRBJ2-3 | TRBV2 | ATDGGEGKRSTDTQY
TRBD1 | TRBJ2-1 | TRBV6-5 | ASSYSGTGPFNEQF
TRBD2 | TRBJ2-1 | TRBV27 | ASSLAGINEQF
TRBD2 | TRBJ2-7 | TRBV28 | ASRQFAIRGRAGRYEQY
- | TRBJ2-7 | TRBV5-4 | ASTPSGGLGTYEQY
- | TRBJ2-5 | TRBV5-1 | ASSRTNQETQY
- | TRBJ1-4 | TRBV5-1 | ASSLEGGREKLF
- | TRBJ2-7 | TRBV30 | AWNSYSSYEQY
TRBD2 | TRBJ2-3 | TRBV11-2 | ASSLDTERDWVTDTQY
- | TRBJ2-7 | TRBV27 | ASSFAGRGSYEQY
- | TRBJ2-7 | TRBV7-2 | ASSLSGISLTEQY
- | TRBJ2-7 | TRBV27 | ASSLSNQWGTRTYEQY
TRBD2 | TRBJ2-3 | TRBV15 | ATKRGELTDTQY